The 8 T cell receptor beta chains below were found in one sample sequenced in a study of blood T cells in healthy people across ages. Together with a sample-barcoded 5' primer, a J-beta primer mix was included in a second PCR lasting about 7 to 12 cycles. TCRdb re-called the 5' RACE reads with MiXCR, one entry per CDR3 protein. Of more than 500,000 distinct CDR3 sequences listed, around 27% were seen once; the top ten hold under 4.5%. The same data also went into a second study, on T cells of mothers and their children.

Sequencing was done on a sample of blood. These receptors were taken from a boy aged 2 to 10 in good health.

The chain has TRBV24-1 and TRBJ1-1; D is ambiguous. The CDR3 has 13 residues. CDR1 KGHDR and CDR2 SFDVKD come from the germline V gene. The V and J ends lost 4 bases and 0 bases respectively, with 5 bases between them. The CDR3 is CATSDGMNTEAFF. DNA for the CDR3: TGTGCCACCAGTGACGGTATGAACACTGAAGCTTTCTTT.

This clonotype has only a few counts. This chain connects TRBV5-1 to TRBJ2-6, with D hard to call. Germline CDR1 reads SGHRS; CDR2 reads YFSETQ. Trimming cost V 5 bases and J 1 base, with 7 bases left between them. The CDR3 runs 14 residues. The CDR3 bases are TGCGCCAGCAGGGCAACTTCTGGGGCCAACGTCCTGACTTTC. As protein: CASRATSGANVLTF.

This sequence joins TRBV29-1 and TRBJ1-1, with no clear D. The V end lost 4 bases, the J end lost 10 bases, and 16 bases lay between the germline ends. From germline, CDR1 is SQVTM and CDR2 ANQGSEA. This CDR3 is 12 amino acids long. The CDR3: CSVGGLRVRAFF. The CDR3 coding sequence is TGCAGCGTTGGAGGCCTCCGGGTACGAGCTTTCTTT.

This chain uses TRBV4-3 with TRBJ1-2; D remains ambiguous. The V and J ends lost 1 base and 0 bases respectively, with 12 bases between them. This CDR3 region has 16 residues. Germline assignment: CDR1 LGHNA and CDR2 YSLEER. CDR3 protein: CASSQGGRSTNYGYTF. The CDR3 nucleotides read TGCGCCAGCAGCCAAGGTGGCAGGAGTACTAACTATGGCTACACCTTC.

This clonotype was seen only a few times. The gene calls are TRBV24-1 and TRBJ2-1, with 10 bases fitting TRBD2. This CDR3 contains 15 residues. CDR1 and CDR2 from the germline V gene are KGHDR and SFDVKD. V shed 5 bases and J 4 bases; nucleotides not matched to a gene: 4. For the CDR3, the DNA is TGTGCCACCAGTGGTTCTAGCGGGAGATACAATGAGCAGTTCTTC. Translating gives CATSGSSGRYNEQFF.

This sequence joins TRBV7-9 and TRBJ1-1; TRBD1 is a possible D gene (6 bases). The V end was cut by 7 bases, the J end by 1 base, with 13 bases between. CDR1 is SEHNR and CDR2 is FQNEAQ in the germline V gene (reference sequence). The CDR3 totals 14 residues. The CDR3 region has the DNA TGTGCCAGCAACCCTGCGACAGGGAACACTGAAGCTTTCTTT. Translation: CASNPATGNTEAFF.

In this sample, this clonotype turned up many times. The V and J genes are TRBV7-6 and TRBJ2-5; tentative D call: TRBD2 (5 bases). Trimming took off 11 bases at V and 2 bases at J, with 6 bases between the two ends. The germline gives CDR1 SGHVS, CDR2 FNYEAQ. The CDR3 runs 10 residues. The DNA for the CDR3 is TGTGCCGGACTTCAAGAGACCCAGTACTTC. Protein: CAGLQETQYF. The full variable domain, in which reference TRBV7-6 and TRBJ2-5 provide the parts outside the CDR3, is GAGVSQSPRYKVTKRGQDVALRCDPISGHVSLYWYRQALGQGPEFLTYFNYEAQQDKSGLPNDRFSAERPEGSISTLTIQRTEQRDSAMYRCAGLQETQYFGPGTRLLVL.

This clonotype came up a few times. The CDR3 DNA sequence: TGTGCCAGCAGCCCAAGGCGGGCGGGAACCTACGAGCAGTACTTC. It codes for CASSPRRAGTYEQYF. The gene calls are TRBV11-2 and TRBJ2-7; possible D gene TRBD2, 6 bases. V lost 5 bases and J 2 bases, leaving 16 bases between the germline ends. The CDR3 length is 15 residues. Germline V CDR1 and CDR2: SGHAT, FQNNGV.